The 28 T cell receptor beta chains below all came from one sample that was sequenced in a study of blood T cell repertoires in COVID-19 (TCRdb year 2020). Receptor amplification or capture employed the immunoSEQ multiplex PCR assay. TCRdb's version of the immuneACCESS table is confined to in-frame rearrangements and falls short of the full clone set. An unresolved V gene accounts for under half of the shortfall where checked; the remainder is of unknown origin. Here the sample has about 76,000 clones; over 75% occur a single time. Approximately 6.3% of the sample lies in the top ten. The sequenced sample was peripheral blood. The receptors originated from a man aged 50-59 years with active COVID-19.

The table lists this clone with a count of one. CDR3 protein: CASSIRGDRDRGYEQYF. For the CDR3, the DNA is TGTGCCAGTAGTATTAGGGGGGACCGGGACAGGGGCTACGAGCAGTACTTC. V usage is TRBV19 and J usage is TRBJ2-7, with TRBD1 matching over 10 bases. The CDR3 has 17 residues. Trimming took 3 bases from V and 3 from J; bases not matched to a gene: 11. The germline CDR1 and CDR2 sequences are LNHDA and SQIVND (reference sequence).

V is TRBV10-3 and J is TRBJ2-5; TRBD2 might be the D (5 bases). CDR1 ENHRY and CDR2 SYGVKD come from the germline V gene. Trimming left V 8 bases short and J 1 base short, with 8 bases between. CDR3 length equals 12 residues. The CDR3 region is CAIGRGQETQYF. CDR3 DNA: TGTGCCATCGGTCGGGGCCAAGAGACCCAGTACTTC.

The chain employs TRBV19 and TRBJ2-1; 9 positions agree with TRBD1. Germline CDR1 LNHDA, CDR2 SQIVND (reference sequence). The CDR3 loop spans 16 amino acids. The V gene end was trimmed by 4 bases and the J gene end by 2 bases; junction bases not matched to a gene: 6. In DNA, the CDR3 is TGTGCCAGTAGTACTAGGACAGGGGATACCTACAATGAGCAGTTCTTC. Its protein product is CASSTRTGDTYNEQFF. Supplemented by reference TRBV19 and TRBJ2-1, the full variable domain reads DGGITQSPKYLFRKEGQNVTLSCEQNLNHDAMYWYRQDPGQGLRLIYYSQIVNDFQKGDIAEGYSVSREKKESFPLTVTSAQKNPTAFYLCASSTRTGDTYNEQFFGPGTRLTVL.

CDR3 coding DNA: TGTGCCAGCAGTTTATTTCGAGGGACAGGGTTAAGCGAGCAGTACTTC. As protein: CASSLFRGTGLSEQYF. The chain links TRBV28 to TRBJ2-7; 9 bases fit TRBD1. Germline V gene lookup returns CDR1 MDHEN and CDR2 SYDVKM. The V and J ends lost 1 base and 6 bases, in that order; junction bases with no gene match: 10. CDR3 length: 16 residues.

The V and J genes are TRBV30 and TRBJ2-7; TRBD2 agrees at 9 bases. This CDR3 region has 15 residues. The germline V gene has CDR1 GTSNPN and CDR2 SVGIG (reference sequence). Germline trimming cut 5 bases from V and 2 bases from J; bases unmatched to any gene: 10. The CDR3 here is CAWRTSAGGTYEQYF. CDR3 nucleotides: TGTGCCTGGCGTACTTCAGCGGGAGGAACCTACGAGCAGTACTTC.

The V call is TRBV7-9, the J call TRBJ1-1; tentative D call: TRBD1 (5 bases). The CDR3 consists of 15 residues. The germline gives CDR1 SEHNR, CDR2 FQNEAQ (reference sequence). V lost 2 bases and J lost 1, with 11 bases in between. CDR3: CASSLSPGGNTEAFF. CDR3 nucleotides: TGTGCCAGCAGCTTATCCCCGGGGGGGAACACTGAAGCTTTCTTT.

V and J are TRBV5-4 and TRBJ2-1; TRBD2 matches at 11 bases. CDR1 is SGHNT and CDR2 is YYREEE in the germline V gene (reference sequence). V lost 3 bases, J lost 4 bases, and 3 bases stayed unmatched. This CDR3 contains 15 residues. The CDR3 DNA reads TGTGCCAGCAGCTCCCGGACTAGCGGGTACAATGAGCAGTTCTTC. This codes for CASSSRTSGYNEQFF.

The CDR3 is CASSLTRDQPQHF. In nucleotides, the CDR3 is TGTGCCAGCAGTCTGACGAGGGATCAGCCCCAGCATTTT. This sequence joins TRBV6-6 and TRBJ1-5, with D hard to call. The V end lost 5 bases, the J end lost 5 bases, and 10 bases lay between the germline ends. CDR1 is MNHNY, CDR2 SVGAGI, per germline (reference sequence). The CDR3 extends over 13 amino acids.

The table lists this clone with a count of one. V is TRBV29-1 and J is TRBJ1-1; 10 bases agree with TRBD1. The CDR3 consists of 14 residues. Looked up from germline, CDR1 is SQVTM and CDR2 is ANQGSEA. Trimming removed 6 bases from V and 4 bases from J; junction bases left unmatched: 8. CDR3 bases: TGCAGCGTCATGACAGGGGGCGTTGGCACTGAAGCTTTCTTT. Encoded protein: CSVMTGGVGTEAFF.

The chain combines TRBV10-2 with TRBJ2-5; 9 nucleotides agree with TRBD2. V was clipped by 4 bases and J by 6 bases; unmatched bases: 15. This CDR3 has 17 residues. Germline V lookup: CDR1 WSHSY, CDR2 SAAADI. In nucleotides, the CDR3 is TGCGCCAGCAGTGGTCCACTGGGCGGGGGGGCCTCCAAGACCCAGTACTTC. It codes for CASSGPLGGGASKTQYF.

The chain combines TRBV6-4 with TRBJ1-2; 7 bases are shared with TRBD1. The V gene's germline CDR1 is MRHNA and CDR2 SNTAGT. V lost 2 bases and J lost 8; bases outside the gene matches: 11. There are 15 residues in the CDR3. The CDR3: CASSDVGQSLSGYTF. CDR3 DNA sequence: TGTGCCAGCAGTGACGTGGGACAGTCGTTATCAGGCTACACCTTC.

The gene calls are TRBV14 and TRBJ2-5; tentative D call: TRBD2 (6 bases). V was trimmed by 2 bases and J by 4 bases, leaving 11 bases between them. The CDR3 has 14 residues. Germline V gives CDR1 SGHDN, CDR2 FVKESK. The CDR3 coding sequence is TGTGCCAGCAGCCAAAGGAGGGTCTCAGAGACCCAGTACTTC. Its translation: CASSQRRVSETQYF.

In this sample, this clone turned up once. The genes are TRBV5-1 and TRBJ2-3; TRBD1 matches 10 bases. The germline CDR1 and CDR2 sequences are SGHRS and YFSETQ. The junction had 3 bases not matched to a gene; V was cut back by 4 bases and J by 1 base. The CDR3 is 15 amino acids. The CDR3 region has the DNA TGCGCCAGCAGCGGAGGGACAGGGGGCACAGATACGCAGTATTTT. This sequence encodes CASSGGTGGTDTQYF.

The chain joins TRBV15 to TRBJ2-1; 7 bases line up with TRBD2. Germline V CDR1 and CDR2: LNHNV, YYDKDF (reference sequence). The CDR3 contains 15 residues. V gave up 8 bases and J gave up 12 bases; unmatched junction bases: 19. The CDR3 loop is CATGKSGVTFLRQFF. CDR3 DNA: TGTGCCACCGGCAAAAGCGGGGTAACTTTTTTACGGCAGTTCTTC.

For the CDR3, the DNA is TGTGCCAGCAGCTCGGGGAACACTGAAGCTTTCTTT. Translated, it gives CASSSGNTEAFF. The chain recombines TRBV6-6 with TRBJ1-1; D is unclear. This CDR3 spans 12 amino acids. Germline V lookup: CDR1 MNHNY, CDR2 SVGAGI (reference sequence). V lost 6 bases and J 1 base, leaving 6 bases between the germline ends.

The rearrangement uses TRBV7-3 and TRBJ2-1, with 7 bases identical to TRBD1. The CDR3 is made up of 14 amino acids. Germline-derived CDR1 and CDR2 are SGHTA and FQGTGA. V trimming: 4 bases; J trimming: 7 bases; junction bases outside the gene matches: 7. This CDR3 is CASSSGDRVNEQFF. DNA for the CDR3: TGTGCCAGCAGCTCCGGTGACAGGGTTAATGAGCAGTTCTTC.

The gene calls are TRBV29-1 and TRBJ2-3; D not resolved. The V end was cut by 4 bases, the J end by 0 bases, with 11 bases between. This CDR3 is 14 amino acids long. Germline CDR1 is SQVTM and CDR2 is ANQGSEA. The CDR3 DNA follows: TGCAGCGTTGTTACTACTCAGAGCACAGATACGCAGTATTTT. Protein product: CSVVTTQSTDTQYF.

A word on this clone: One end of the junction is discordant with germline, which a read error may explain. The chain links TRBV20-1 to TRBJ2-1, with D perhaps TRBD2 (6 bases). This CDR3 region has 11 residues. Germline-derived CDR1 and CDR2 are DFQATT and SNEGSKA (reference sequence). The CDR3 sequence is CSARAGEEGVF. In nucleotides, the CDR3 is TGCAGTGCTAGAGCTGGGGAGGAGGGCGTCTTC.

This rearrangement joins TRBV27 to TRBJ1-1; possibly TRBD1 for D (5 bases). The CDR3 loop spans 12 amino acids. V was trimmed by 6 bases and J by 11 bases, leaving 16 bases between them. CDR1 is MNHEY, CDR2 SMNVEV, per germline (reference sequence). The CDR3 region is CASRRPGQGAFF. The CDR3 nucleotides are TGTGCCAGCAGGCGCCCGGGTCAGGGTGCTTTCTTT.

The chain links TRBV7-2 to TRBJ2-2, with 8 bases aligning to TRBD2. The ends lost 11 bases at V and 3 bases at J; junction bases unmatched: 14. The germline V gene encodes CDR1 SGHTA and CDR2 FQGNSA. This CDR3 is 16 amino acids long. CDR3 bases: TGTGCCCAAGGTGGGGCGGGGGGTTCGCACACCGGGGAGCTGTTTTTT. Translated: CAQGGAGGSHTGELFF.

As DNA, the CDR3 is TGTGCCAGCAGTTTATTAGGGGGCAGAGTCTATGGCTACACCTTC. Translated: CASSLLGGRVYGYTF. The V and J genes are TRBV28 and TRBJ1-2, with 7 bases lining up with TRBD1. Trimming at V came to 1 base and at J to 4 bases, leaving 6 bases not matched to a gene. The CDR3 covers 15 residues. CDR1 and CDR2 from the germline V gene are MDHEN and SYDVKM.

The chain is built from TRBV7-2 and TRBJ1-4; TRBD1 aligns across 11 bases. Trimming took 1 base from V and 7 from J; bases not matched to a gene: 2. CDR3 size: 15 residues. Germline CDR1 and CDR2: SGHTA and FQGNSA. CDR3 nucleotide sequence: TGTGCCAGCAGCTTAGGAGGGACAGGGGGTGAAAAACTGTTTTTT. The encoded protein is CASSLGGTGGEKLFF.

The rearrangement links TRBV5-1 to TRBJ2-7; perhaps TRBD2 as D (6 bases). V lost 1 base and J 3 bases, leaving 14 bases between the germline ends. The germline gives CDR1 SGHRS, CDR2 YFSETQ. The CDR3 is made up of 15 amino acids. The CDR3 reads CASSLNAGPFYEQYF. The CDR3 bases are TGCGCCAGCAGCTTGAATGCGGGGCCGTTCTACGAGCAGTACTTC.

This chain uses TRBV9 with TRBJ2-3, with TRBD2 matching 8 bases. The CDR3 totals 16 residues. Trimming removed 3 bases from V and 1 base from J; junction bases left unmatched: 7. From germline, CDR1 is SGDLS and CDR2 YYNGEE. The CDR3 nucleotides are TGTGCCAGCAGCGCCGGGGGGGGGCCTGGCACAGATACGCAGTATTTT. Amino acids: CASSAGGGPGTDTQYF.

The J gene is TRBJ1-5, the V gene TRBV28; tentatively, D is TRBD1 (5 bases). V lost 3 bases to trimming and J lost 5 bases, with 8 bases between them. Germline CDR1 and CDR2: MDHEN and SYDVKM. The CDR3 is 13 amino acids. CDR3 region: CASSFGGYQPQHF. CDR3 DNA: TGTGCCAGCAGTTTCGGGGGGTATCAGCCCCAGCATTTT.

This chain connects TRBV14 to TRBJ1-2, with D possibly TRBD1 on 6 matching bases. V was cut by 0 bases and J by 7 bases, with 15 bases left in between. CDR1 and CDR2 from the germline V gene are SGHDN and FVKESK. CDR3 length: 15 residues. CDR3 residues: CASSQDARGTGGYTF. Written as DNA, the CDR3 is TGTGCCAGCAGCCAAGATGCCAGGGGTACGGGTGGCTACACCTTC.

This chain connects TRBV7-2 to TRBJ2-7; the match to TRBD1 covers 7 bases. With V trimmed by 6 bases and J by 7 bases, 15 bases remained unmatched. The CDR3 contains 15 residues. Germline-derived CDR1 and CDR2 are SGHTA and FQGNSA. The CDR3 loop is CASSVYRTGLGEQYF. The DNA of the CDR3 is TGTGCCAGCAGTGTCTATCGGACAGGCCTAGGGGAGCAGTACTTC.

The CDR3 bases are TGTGCCAGCATTCTGGACAGGGACACTGAAGCTTTCTTT. Its translation is CASILDRDTEAFF. The rearrangement links TRBV7-2 to TRBJ1-1; 8 bases fit TRBD1. The CDR3 is 13 residues long. Germline-derived CDR1 and CDR2 are SGHTA and FQGNSA. After removal of 7 bases from V and 3 bases from J, the junction contained 4 bases not matched to a gene.